This T cell receptor beta chain was observed in a study of T cells in women clearing cervical HPV infection. As for the study in general: Case blood drawn at lesion detection; control blood after infection cleared. Overall study results and limits: TRBV6-7 relative abundance averaged 0.11% in cases and under 0.2% in controls.

In the case of this clone: What it binds is not known. The read ends 3 residues shy of where the CDR3 ends; the end is completed using the germline J gene.

The CDR3 is 16 residues long. Per the germline V gene, CDR1 is SGHTA and CDR2 is FQGTGA. V lost 7 bases, J lost 2 bases, and 21 bases lay in between. All participants had a single incident cervical HPV16 infection, and prevalent HPV16 infections were excluded. MY09/MY11 PCR detected cervical HPV DNA; dot-blot assigned genotypes. The method was immunoSEQ multiplex PCR; TCRdb's version includes in-frame clones alone and lacks a portion of them. Its table records about 33,000 clones. The source of this sequence is a woman between 18 and 69 years old with a cervical HPV16 infection that either progressed to CIN3+ or cleared (not recorded which). The sample was blood buffy coat. The chain employs TRBV7-3 and TRBJ2-7; D remains ambiguous. The CDR3 DNA, read in part, is TGTGCCAGCAAGTCTTACGGCGGTCCCAGCCCCTACGAG. It yields the protein CASKSYGGPSPYE. The full-length CDR3 reads as CASKSYGGPSPYEQYF. The variable domain in full, with the rest retrieved from reference TRBV7-3 and TRBJ2-7, is GAGVSQTPSNKVTEKGKYVELRCDPISGHTALYWYRQSLGQGPEFLIYFQGTGAADDSGLPNDRFFAVRPEGSVSTLKIQRTERGDSAVYLCASKSYGGPSPYEQYFGPGTRLTVT.